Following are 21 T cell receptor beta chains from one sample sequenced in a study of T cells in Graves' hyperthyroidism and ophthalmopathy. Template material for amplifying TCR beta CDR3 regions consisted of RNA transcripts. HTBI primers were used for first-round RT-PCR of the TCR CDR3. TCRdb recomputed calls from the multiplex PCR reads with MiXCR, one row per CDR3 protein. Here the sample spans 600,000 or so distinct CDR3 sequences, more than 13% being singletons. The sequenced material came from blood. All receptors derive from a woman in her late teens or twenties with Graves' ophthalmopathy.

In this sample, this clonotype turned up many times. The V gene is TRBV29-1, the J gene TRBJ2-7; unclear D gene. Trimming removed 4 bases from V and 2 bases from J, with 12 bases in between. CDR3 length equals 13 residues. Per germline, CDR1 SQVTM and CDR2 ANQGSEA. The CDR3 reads CSVVSTVAYEQYF. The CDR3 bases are TGCAGCGTTGTATCGACTGTGGCCTACGAGCAGTACTTC.

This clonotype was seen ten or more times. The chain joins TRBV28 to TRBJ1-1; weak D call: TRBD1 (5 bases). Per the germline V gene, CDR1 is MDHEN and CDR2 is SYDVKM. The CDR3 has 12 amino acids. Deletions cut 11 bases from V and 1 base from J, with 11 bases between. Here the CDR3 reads CAGGLRNTEAFF. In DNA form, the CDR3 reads TGTGCCGGGGGACTCCGGAACACTGAAGCTTTCTTT.

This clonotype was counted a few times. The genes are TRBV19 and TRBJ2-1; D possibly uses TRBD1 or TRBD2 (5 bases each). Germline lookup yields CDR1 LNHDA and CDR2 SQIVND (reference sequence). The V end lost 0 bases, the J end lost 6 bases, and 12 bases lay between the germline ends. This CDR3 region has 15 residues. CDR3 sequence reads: CASSIDHLRGNEQFF. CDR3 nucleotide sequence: TGTGCCAGTAGTATAGATCACTTGAGGGGCAATGAGCAGTTCTTC.

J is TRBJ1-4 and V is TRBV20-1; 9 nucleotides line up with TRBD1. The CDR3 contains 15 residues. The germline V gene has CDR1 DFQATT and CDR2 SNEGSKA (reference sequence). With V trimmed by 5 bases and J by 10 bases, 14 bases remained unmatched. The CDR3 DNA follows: TGCAGTGCTCCCAACCGACAGGGGGTCGGGGGAAAACTGTTTTTT. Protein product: CSAPNRQGVGGKLFF.

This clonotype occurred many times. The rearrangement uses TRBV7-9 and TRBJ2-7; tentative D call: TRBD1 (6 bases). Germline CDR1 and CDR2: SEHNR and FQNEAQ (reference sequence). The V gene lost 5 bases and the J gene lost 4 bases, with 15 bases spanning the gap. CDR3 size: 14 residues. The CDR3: CASSPRGQKYEQYF. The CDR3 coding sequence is TGTGCCAGCAGCCCCCGCGGACAGAAATACGAGCAGTACTTC.

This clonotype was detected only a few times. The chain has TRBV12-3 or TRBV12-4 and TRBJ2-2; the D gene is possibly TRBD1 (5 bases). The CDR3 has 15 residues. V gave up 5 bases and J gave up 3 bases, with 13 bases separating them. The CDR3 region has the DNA TGTGCCAGCAGTAAGGGCAGGGCGGACACCGGGGAGCTGTTTTTT. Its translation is CASSKGRADTGELFF.

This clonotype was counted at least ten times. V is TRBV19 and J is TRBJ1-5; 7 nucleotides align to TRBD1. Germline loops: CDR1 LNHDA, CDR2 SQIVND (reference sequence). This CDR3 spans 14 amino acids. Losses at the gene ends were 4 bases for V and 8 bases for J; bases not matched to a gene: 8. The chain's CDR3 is CASSTQGPDEPQHF. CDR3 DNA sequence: TGTGCCAGTAGTACACAGGGGCCTGATGAGCCCCAGCATTTT.

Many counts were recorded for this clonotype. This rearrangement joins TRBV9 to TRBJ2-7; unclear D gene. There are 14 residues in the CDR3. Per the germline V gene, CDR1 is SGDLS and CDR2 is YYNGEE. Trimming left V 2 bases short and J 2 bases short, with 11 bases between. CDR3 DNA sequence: TGTGCCAGCAGCGTCAACGACGGTCCCTACGAGCAGTACTTC. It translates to CASSVNDGPYEQYF.

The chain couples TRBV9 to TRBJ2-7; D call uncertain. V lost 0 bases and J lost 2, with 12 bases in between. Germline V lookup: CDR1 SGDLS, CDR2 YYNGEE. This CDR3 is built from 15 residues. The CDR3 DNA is TGTGCCAGCAGCGTAGATACCTCCCCTACCTACGAGCAGTACTTC. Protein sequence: CASSVDTSPTYEQYF.

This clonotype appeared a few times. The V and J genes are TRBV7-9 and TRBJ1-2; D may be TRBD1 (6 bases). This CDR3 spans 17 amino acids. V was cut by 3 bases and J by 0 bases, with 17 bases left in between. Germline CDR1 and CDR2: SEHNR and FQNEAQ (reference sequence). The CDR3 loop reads CASSFVTETGPNYGYTF. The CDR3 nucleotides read TGTGCCAGCAGCTTTGTCACGGAGACAGGTCCTAACTATGGCTACACCTTC. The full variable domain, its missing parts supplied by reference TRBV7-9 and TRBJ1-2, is DTGVSQNPRHKITKRGQNVTFRCDPISEHNRLYWYRQTLGQGPEFLTYFQNEAQLEKSRLLSDRFSAERPKGSFSTLEIQRTEQGDSAMYLCASSFVTETGPNYGYTFGSGTRLTVV.

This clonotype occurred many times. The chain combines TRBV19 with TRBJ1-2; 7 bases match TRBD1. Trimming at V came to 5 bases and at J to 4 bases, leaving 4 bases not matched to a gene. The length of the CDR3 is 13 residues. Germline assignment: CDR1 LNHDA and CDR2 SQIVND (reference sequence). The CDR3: CASSWTGPYGYTF. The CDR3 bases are TGTGCCAGTAGTTGGACAGGTCCCTATGGCTACACCTTC.

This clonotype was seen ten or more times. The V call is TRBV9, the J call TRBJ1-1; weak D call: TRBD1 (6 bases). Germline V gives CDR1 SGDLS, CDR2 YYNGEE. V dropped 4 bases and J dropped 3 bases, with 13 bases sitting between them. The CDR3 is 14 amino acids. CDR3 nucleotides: TGTGCCAGCAGCCCGGGGGGGGCATACACTGAAGCTTTCTTT. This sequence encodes CASSPGGAYTEAFF.

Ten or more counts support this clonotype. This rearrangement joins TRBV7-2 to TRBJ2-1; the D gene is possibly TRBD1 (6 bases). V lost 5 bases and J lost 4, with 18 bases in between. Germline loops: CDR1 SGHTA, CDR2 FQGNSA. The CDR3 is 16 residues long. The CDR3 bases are TGTGCCAGCAGCGCCCGGGGACAATTAAGGTACAATGAGCAGTTCTTC. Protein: CASSARGQLRYNEQFF.

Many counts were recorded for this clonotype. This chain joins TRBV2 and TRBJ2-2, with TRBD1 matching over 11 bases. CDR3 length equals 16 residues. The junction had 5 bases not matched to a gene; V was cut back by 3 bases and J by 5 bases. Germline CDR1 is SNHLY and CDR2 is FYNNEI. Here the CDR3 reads CASSDPGQGATGELFF. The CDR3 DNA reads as TGTGCCAGCAGTGATCCCGGACAGGGGGCGACCGGGGAGCTGTTTTTT.

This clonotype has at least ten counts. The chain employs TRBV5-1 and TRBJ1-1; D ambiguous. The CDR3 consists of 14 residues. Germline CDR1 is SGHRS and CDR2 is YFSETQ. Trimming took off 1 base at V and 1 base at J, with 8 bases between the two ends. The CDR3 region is CASSLLTANTEAFF. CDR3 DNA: TGCGCCAGCAGCTTGCTTACAGCGAACACTGAAGCTTTCTTT.

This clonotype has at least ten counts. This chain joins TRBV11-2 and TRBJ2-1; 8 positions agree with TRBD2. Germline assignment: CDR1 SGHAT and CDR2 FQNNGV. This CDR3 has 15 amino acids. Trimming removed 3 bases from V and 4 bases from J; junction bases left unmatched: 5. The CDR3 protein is CASSFGASGYNEQFF. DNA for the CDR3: TGTGCCAGCAGCTTCGGGGCTAGCGGGTACAATGAGCAGTTCTTC. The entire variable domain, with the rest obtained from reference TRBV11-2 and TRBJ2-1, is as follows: EAGVAQSPRYKIIEKRQSVAFWCNPISGHATLYWYQQILGQGPKLLIQFQNNGVVDDSQLPKDRFSAERLKGVDSTLKIQPAKLEDSAVYLCASSFGASGYNEQFFGPGTRLTVL.

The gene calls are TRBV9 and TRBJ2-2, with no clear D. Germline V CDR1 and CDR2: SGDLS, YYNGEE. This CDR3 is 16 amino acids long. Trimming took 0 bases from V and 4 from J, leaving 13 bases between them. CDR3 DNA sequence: TGTGCCAGCAGCGTAGCCCCACGGACGGGCACCGGGGAGCTGTTTTTT. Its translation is CASSVAPRTGTGELFF.

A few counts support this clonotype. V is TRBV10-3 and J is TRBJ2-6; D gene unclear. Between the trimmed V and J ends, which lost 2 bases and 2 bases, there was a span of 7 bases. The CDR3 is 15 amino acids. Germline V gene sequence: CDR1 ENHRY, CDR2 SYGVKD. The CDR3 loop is CAISEAPPGANVLTF. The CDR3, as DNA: TGTGCCATCAGTGAGGCCCCCCCTGGGGCCAACGTCCTGACTTTC.

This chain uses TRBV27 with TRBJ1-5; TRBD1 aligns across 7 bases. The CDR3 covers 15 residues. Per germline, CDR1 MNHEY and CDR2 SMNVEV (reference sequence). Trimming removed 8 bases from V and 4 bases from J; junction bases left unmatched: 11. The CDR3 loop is CASGHSGGHNQPQHF. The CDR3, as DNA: TGTGCCAGCGGACACTCAGGGGGGCATAATCAGCCCCAGCATTTT.

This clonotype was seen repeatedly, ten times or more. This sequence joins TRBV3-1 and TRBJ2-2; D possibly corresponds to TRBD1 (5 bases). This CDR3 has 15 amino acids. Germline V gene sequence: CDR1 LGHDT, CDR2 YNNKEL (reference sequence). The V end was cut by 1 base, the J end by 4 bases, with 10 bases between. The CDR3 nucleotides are TGTGCCAGCAGCCAAGGGGGCCATTCCACCGGGGAGCTGTTTTTT. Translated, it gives CASSQGGHSTGELFF.

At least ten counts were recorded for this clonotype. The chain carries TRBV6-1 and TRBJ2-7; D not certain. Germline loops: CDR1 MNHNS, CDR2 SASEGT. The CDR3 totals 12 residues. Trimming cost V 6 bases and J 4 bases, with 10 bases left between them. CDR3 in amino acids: CASSGDLYEQYF. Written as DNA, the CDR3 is TGTGCCAGCAGCGGAGACCTGTACGAGCAGTACTTC.